Shown below are 26 T cell receptor beta chains from a single sample sequenced in a study of T cell repertoires in cytomegalovirus infection. These receptors have no identified antigens. TCRdb fed the reads into MiXCR, producing one record per CDR3 protein. The sample yields roughly 800,000 distinct CDR3 sequences, 25% to 35% seen once. This sample comprised cultured CD8+ T cells from PBMCs, obtained from culture after CMV antigen stimulation. The receptors shown here come from a human donor in good health (CMV status not recorded). Some clones in this sample may be carry-over from other donors' samples.

V gene TRBV29-1 combines with J gene TRBJ2-5; unclear D gene. The CDR3 consists of 15 residues. V was pared by 0 bases and J by 4 bases, with 15 bases between. Germline CDR1 and CDR2: SQVTM and ANQGSEA. The CDR3 is CSVEDHGVPPETQYF. The CDR3 DNA is TGCAGCGTTGAAGATCACGGAGTTCCGCCAGAGACCCAGTACTTC. Filled out from reference TRBV29-1 and TRBJ2-5, the complete variable domain reads SAVISQKPSRDICQRGTSLTIQCQVDSQVTMMFWYRQQPGQSLTLIATANQGSEATYESGFVIDKFPISRPNLTFSTLTVSNMSPEDSSIYLCSVEDHGVPPETQYFGPGTRLLVL.

With regard to this clonotype: Being one base from a much bigger clone, this may be a read error. The gene calls are TRBV12-3 or TRBV12-4 and TRBJ2-3; 10 nucleotides align to TRBD2. The CDR3 consists of 16 residues. V was clipped by 6 bases and J by 2 bases; unmatched bases: 8. The CDR3 protein is CASRFASGGHTDTQYF. The CDR3 DNA sequence: TGTGCCAGCAGGTTTGCTAGCGGGGGCCACACAGATACGCAGTATTTT.

This clonotype has only a few counts. The chain combines TRBV9 with TRBJ2-3; possible D gene TRBD2, 6 bases. V was clipped by 4 bases and J by 0 bases, with 12 bases between them. This CDR3 has 15 amino acids. The germline CDR1 and CDR2 sequences are SGDLS and YYNGEE. In nucleotides, the CDR3 is TGTGCCAGCAGCCTCGGGGAGGCCAGCACAGATACGCAGTATTTT. It yields the protein CASSLGEASTDTQYF.

The J gene is TRBJ1-5, the V gene TRBV20-1; the D is unclear. The CDR3 consists of 13 residues. V dropped 3 bases and J dropped 9 bases, with 15 bases sitting between them. Germline V gene data show CDR1 as DFQATT and CDR2 as SNEGSKA (reference sequence). For the CDR3, the DNA is TGCAGTGCTAGTGAATCCATCACGGGGCCCCAGCATTTT. Protein product: CSASESITGPQHF.

This clonotype has a handful of counts. The chain has TRBV12-3 or TRBV12-4 and TRBJ2-1; D possibly matches TRBD1 or TRBD2 (5 bases each). Trimming left V 5 bases short and J 1 base short, with 15 bases between. The length of the CDR3 is 16 residues. The CDR3 loop reads CASSGPLGVSYNEQFF. The CDR3, as DNA: TGTGCCAGCAGTGGACCCCTGGGGGTATCCTACAATGAGCAGTTCTTC.

This clonotype was seen a handful of times. The J gene is TRBJ1-1, the V gene TRBV7-9; no clear D. The ends were cut back, 5 bases at V and 5 bases at J, with 12 bases in the middle. The germline V gene encodes CDR1 SEHNR and CDR2 FQNEAQ (reference sequence). This CDR3 is built from 13 residues. CDR3 DNA sequence: TGTGCCAGCAGCCCTCACGTATCTACTGAAGCTTTCTTT. This gives the protein CASSPHVSTEAFF. Filled out from reference TRBV7-9 and TRBJ1-1, the complete variable domain reads DTGVSQNPRHKITKRGQNVTFRCDPISEHNRLYWYRQTLGQGPEFLTYFQNEAQLEKSRLLSDRFSAERPKGSFSTLEIQRTEQGDSAMYLCASSPHVSTEAFFGQGTRLTVV.

The V gene is TRBV6-2 or TRBV6-3, the J gene TRBJ1-1, with unresolved D. V was cut by 3 bases and J by 2 bases, with 7 bases left in between. The V gene's germline CDR1 is MNHEY and CDR2 SVGEGT. The length of the CDR3 is 13 residues. In nucleotides, the CDR3 is TGTGCCAGCAGTTATATGGGTAACACTGAAGCTTTCTTT. It translates to CASSYMGNTEAFF.

The CDR3: CASSPGSGTEYEQYF. DNA for the CDR3: TGTGCCAGCAGCCCCGGATCCGGGACAGAGTACGAGCAGTACTTC. The V gene is TRBV7-6, the J gene TRBJ2-7, with TRBD1 matching 7 bases. The CDR3 contains 15 residues. Germline trimming cut 5 bases from V and 4 bases from J; bases unmatched to any gene: 11. Looked up from germline, CDR1 is SGHVS and CDR2 is FNYEAQ. Looking up the rest from reference TRBV7-6 and TRBJ2-7 gives the full variable domain: GAGVSQSPRYKVTKRGQDVALRCDPISGHVSLYWYRQALGQGPEFLTYFNYEAQQDKSGLPNDRFSAERPEGSISTLTIQRTEQRDSAMYRCASSPGSGTEYEQYFGPGTRLTVT.

This clonotype has just a few counts. The CDR3 bases are TGTGCCAGCAGTTTCATCAGTGGGCAGGGGGATTCAAGGAAACTGTTTTTT. It translates to CASSFISGQGDSRKLFF. The gene calls are TRBV12-3 or TRBV12-4 and TRBJ1-4, with 7 bases that match TRBD1. Unmatched junction bases numbered 18, after V lost 3 bases and J lost 11 bases. The CDR3 spans 17 residues.

In its sample, this clonotype was seen a few times. The chain joins TRBV11-1 to TRBJ2-7; weak D call: TRBD1 (6 bases). CDR1 is SGHAT and CDR2 is FQDESV in the germline V gene (reference sequence). This CDR3 is 13 amino acids long. Trimming removed 4 bases from V and 2 bases from J, with 9 bases in between. CDR3 in amino acids: CASSWTAAYEQYV. In nucleotides, the CDR3 is TGTGCCAGCAGCTGGACAGCAGCCTACGAGCAGTACGTC.

This clonotype was observed a handful of times. The chain couples TRBV27 to TRBJ1-1; no clear D gene. Trimming left V 4 bases short and J 4 bases short, with 13 bases between. Germline V gene lookup returns CDR1 MNHEY and CDR2 SMNVEV (reference sequence). CDR3 size: 14 residues. This chain's CDR3 is CASSYTYEATEAFF. The DNA of the CDR3 is TGTGCCAGCAGTTACACATACGAAGCCACTGAAGCTTTCTTT.

This sequence joins TRBV13 and TRBJ2-7, with TRBD1 identical over 10 bases. CDR3 length: 15 amino acids. V was pared by 2 bases and J by 2 bases, with 3 bases of the junction left unmatched. In germline, CDR1 is PRHDT, CDR2 FYEKMQ (reference sequence). The CDR3 spells CASSLMGTGAYEQYF. CDR3 DNA: TGTGCCAGCAGCTTAATGGGGACAGGGGCCTACGAGCAGTACTTC.

The gene calls are TRBV4-1 and TRBJ2-3; D unclear. The CDR3 runs to 17 residues. Per germline, CDR1 MGHRA and CDR2 YSYEKL. Trimming removed 2 bases from V and 0 bases from J, with 15 bases in between. The CDR3 sequence is CASSQTRESPSTDTQYF. The CDR3 nucleotides read TGCGCCAGCAGCCAAACCCGCGAAAGTCCTAGCACAGATACGCAGTATTTT.

This clonotype was counted ten times or more. The DNA of the CDR3 is TGTGCCAGCAGTTCCGGACAGTCTAATGAAAAACTGTTTTTT. Translating gives CASSSGQSNEKLFF. The genes are TRBV28 and TRBJ1-4, with D possibly being TRBD1 (6 bases). The CDR3 is 14 residues long. Deletions cut 4 bases from V and 3 bases from J, with 9 bases between. CDR1 and CDR2 (germline): MDHEN, SYDVKM.

The genes are TRBV27 and TRBJ1-5; maybe TRBD1 (5 bases). V dropped 5 bases and J dropped 3 bases, with 8 bases sitting between them. CDR3 length equals 13 residues. Looked up from germline, CDR1 is MNHEY and CDR2 is SMNVEV (reference sequence). In DNA, the CDR3 is TGTGCCAGCAGTCAGGGAGACAATCAGCCCCAGCATTTT. Amino acids: CASSQGDNQPQHF.

This clonotype was found many times. The V and J genes are TRBV7-9 and TRBJ1-1; the match to TRBD1 covers 11 bases. The ends lost 4 bases at V and 2 bases at J; junction bases unmatched: 15. Germline CDR1 SEHNR, CDR2 FQNEAQ (reference sequence). The CDR3 has 19 residues. CDR3 residues: CASSSRGQGAQGGNTEAFF. CDR3 bases: TGTGCCAGCAGCTCCCGAGGACAGGGGGCTCAGGGGGGCAACACTGAAGCTTTCTTT.

This clonotype was observed many times. V and J are TRBV7-2 and TRBJ1-3; D unclear. The germline V gene encodes CDR1 SGHTA and CDR2 FQGNSA. The CDR3 covers 14 residues. The ends were cut back, 2 bases at V and 4 bases at J, with 9 bases in the middle. CDR3 residues: CASSLPDAGNTIYF. In DNA, the CDR3 is TGTGCCAGCAGCTTACCTGACGCCGGAAACACCATATATTTT.

This sequence joins TRBV11-2 and TRBJ2-3; TRBD1 matches 9 bases. This CDR3 is 15 amino acids long. V lost 3 bases and J lost 5; bases outside the gene matches: 6. Germline assignment: CDR1 SGHAT and CDR2 FQNNGV. The CDR3 region is CASSFRDRAKDTQYF. For the CDR3, the DNA is TGTGCCAGCAGCTTCCGGGACAGGGCAAAAGATACGCAGTATTTT.

The rearrangement uses TRBV12-3 or TRBV12-4 and TRBJ2-6; D gene ambiguous. The CDR3 is 16 amino acids. Deletions cut 5 bases from V and 0 bases from J, with 11 bases between. The CDR3 region has the DNA TGTGCCAGCAGTCCATCCATCTACTCTGGGGCCAACGTCCTGACTTTC. Its translation is CASSPSIYSGANVLTF.

This clonotype occurred a few times. V is TRBV6-2 or TRBV6-3 and J is TRBJ2-7; D could derive from TRBD1 or TRBD2 (6 bases each). There are 18 residues in the CDR3. Trimming removed 6 bases at V and 10 bases at J, with 34 bases between. CDR1 MNHEY and CDR2 SVGEGT come from the germline V gene. The CDR3 DNA is TGTGCCAGCAGATCTCGCTCACTAGGCGGGACAAAAACCTACGGACAGTACGTC. This sequence encodes CASRSRSLGGTKTYGQYV.

Only a few counts were recorded for this clonotype. The CDR3 DNA reads TGTGCCAGCAGTGGTACTCGATACGAGCAGTACGTC. Translation gives CASSGTRYEQYV. This chain uses TRBV28 with TRBJ2-7, with D unresolved. The V end was cut by 5 bases, the J end by 4 bases, with 9 bases between. Per the germline V gene, CDR1 is MDHEN and CDR2 is SYDVKM. The CDR3 sequence is 12 residues long.

This clonotype has only a few counts. The rearrangement links TRBV2 to TRBJ2-5; 7 nucleotides align to TRBD1. V was clipped by 7 bases and J by 2 bases; unmatched bases: 4. This CDR3 has 13 residues. Germline V gene lookup returns CDR1 SNHLY and CDR2 FYNNEI. For the CDR3, the DNA is TGTGCCAGCAAGTGGGGACAGCAAGAGACCCAGTACTTC. Translated, it gives CASKWGQQETQYF.

The CDR3 protein is CASSQEVILGMTDTQYF. In DNA, the CDR3 is TGTGCCAGCAGCCAAGAGGTTATTCTGGGGATGACAGATACGCAGTATTTT. The chain couples TRBV4-2 to TRBJ2-3; D gene uncertain. The CDR3 has 17 residues. Germline V CDR1 and CDR2: LGHNA, YNFKEQ. The germline V and J ends were trimmed by 0 bases and 3 bases, with 16 bases remaining between them.

The table lists this clonotype with a few counts. The V gene is TRBV27, the J gene TRBJ2-7; TRBD2 might be the D (6 bases). V lost 2 bases, J lost 3 bases, and 11 bases lay in between. The length of the CDR3 is 14 residues. Germline loops: CDR1 MNHEY, CDR2 SMNVEV (reference sequence). CDR3 DNA sequence: TGTGCCAGCAGTTTAAACGAGGGACTCTACGAGCAGTACTTC. Translation: CASSLNEGLYEQYF.

J is TRBJ2-1 and V is TRBV19, with TRBD1 identical over 8 bases. This CDR3 region has 15 residues. Germline lookup yields CDR1 LNHDA and CDR2 SQIVND (reference sequence). V lost 4 bases, J lost 6 bases, and 8 bases stayed unmatched. CDR3 nucleotide sequence: TGTGCCAGTAGTAAAATCCGGGACAGGACCAATGAGCAGTTCTTC. It encodes CASSKIRDRTNEQFF. Full variable domain (outside the CDR3, taken from reference TRBV19 and TRBJ2-1): DGGITQSPKYLFRKEGQNVTLSCEQNLNHDAMYWYRQDPGQGLRLIYYSQIVNDFQKGDIAEGYSVSREKKESFPLTVTSAQKNPTAFYLCASSKIRDRTNEQFFGPGTRLTVL.

This clonotype showed up just a few times. The CDR3 DNA sequence: TGTGCCATCCCCGACCCTGGAAACACCATATATTTT. Protein product: CAIPDPGNTIYF. This rearrangement joins TRBV12-3 or TRBV12-4 to TRBJ1-3; D remains unclear. This CDR3 contains 12 residues. Trimming shortened V by 10 bases and J by 2 bases, and 9 bases separated the two germline ends.